A single sample gave rise to the 25 T cell receptor beta chains below, sequenced in a study of blood T cell repertoires in COVID-19 (dated by TCRdb to about 2020). Library prep was done by the immunoSEQ multiplex PCR assay. Entries here come from immuneACCESS through TCRdb and include only in-frame sequences with V and J called. Some clones fail to appear in such tables; in the studies checked, an unresolved V gene covers under half of the shortfall, and the cause of the remainder is unknown. This sample comprises 45,000 to 70,000 clones, about 91% of them detected only once. Roughly an eighth of the sample belongs to the ten largest clones. The specimen was peripheral blood. The receptors were gathered from a woman aged 55-70 years with active COVID-19.

The V call is TRBV2, the J call TRBJ2-7, with 7 bases that match TRBD1. V lost 7 bases to trimming and J lost 5 bases; unmatched junction nucleotides: 8. The CDR3 sequence is 13 residues long. Germline CDR1 is SNHLY and CDR2 is FYNNEI. CDR3 sequence (DNA): TGTGCCAGCAAAAGGGACAGTGTCCACGAGCAGTACTTC. This encodes CASKRDSVHEQYF.

Here the CDR3 reads CASSQAGTGSYEQYF. CDR3 DNA: TGTGCCAGCAGCCAAGCCGGGACAGGGTCATACGAGCAGTACTTC. The V call is TRBV4-2, the J call TRBJ2-7; 9 nucleotides agree with TRBD1. Trimming cost V 1 base and J 4 bases; bases outside gene matches: 5. Germline V gene lookup returns CDR1 LGHNA and CDR2 YNFKEQ. The CDR3 totals 15 residues.

This chain connects TRBV4-1 to TRBJ2-3, with 10 bases that match TRBD2. The V gene's germline CDR1 is MGHRA and CDR2 YSYEKL. V was pared by 2 bases and J by 6 bases, with 11 bases of the junction left unmatched. The CDR3 totals 17 residues. This CDR3 is CASSQSKSGGASDTQYF. DNA of the CDR3: TGCGCCAGCAGCCAAAGTAAGAGCGGGGGGGCGTCGGATACGCAGTATTTT.

This chain joins TRBV3-1 (or the pseudogene TRBV3-2) and TRBJ1-1; a weak D match, TRBD1 (5 bases). CDR1 is LGHDT, CDR2 YNNKEL, per germline (reference sequence). V was clipped by 6 bases and J by 4 bases, with 18 bases between them. CDR3 length: 15 amino acids. CDR3 protein: CASSLAGTKVTEAFF. The CDR3 nucleotides are TGTGCCAGCAGTCTGGCGGGGACTAAGGTCACTGAAGCTTTCTTT.

The chain combines TRBV27 with TRBJ2-1, with 7 bases identical to TRBD1. V lost 6 bases to trimming and J lost 8 bases; unmatched junction nucleotides: 7. The CDR3 has 13 amino acids. Germline V gene lookup returns CDR1 MNHEY and CDR2 SMNVEV (reference sequence). The CDR3 DNA reads as TGTGCCAGCAGGGCACAGGGGTTGGATGAGCAGTTCTTC. It translates to CASRAQGLDEQFF.

V usage is TRBV7-2 and J usage is TRBJ2-2; the D gene is possibly TRBD1 (6 bases). The V gene lost 5 bases and the J gene lost 2 bases, with 12 bases spanning the gap. CDR1 is SGHTA and CDR2 is FQGNSA in the germline V gene. The CDR3 is 15 amino acids. CDR3 sequence (DNA): TGTGCCAGCAGCCCACAGGGTATTAACACCGGGGAGCTGTTTTTT. Translation gives CASSPQGINTGELFF.

The chain employs TRBV6-5 and TRBJ1-2; 11 bases align to TRBD1. From germline, CDR1 is MNHEY and CDR2 SVGAGI. This CDR3 comprises 15 residues. With V trimmed by 3 bases and J by 4 bases, 4 bases remained unmatched. The CDR3 protein is CASSYGDRGFYGYTF. The CDR3 coding sequence is TGTGCCAGCAGTTATGGGGACAGGGGGTTCTATGGCTACACCTTC.

The chain couples TRBV11-3 to TRBJ1-1, with 9 bases that match TRBD1. Germline CDR1 is SGHNT and CDR2 is YENEEA. CDR3 length: 13 amino acids. J was trimmed by 7 bases and V by 5 bases; bases with no gene match: 5. The CDR3, as DNA: TGTGCCAGCAGCCCCGGGACAGGGTTTGAAGCTTTCTTT. Its translation is CASSPGTGFEAFF.

The chain is built from TRBV19 and TRBJ1-6; D possibly corresponds to TRBD1 (6 bases). This CDR3 region has 15 residues. Germline lookup yields CDR1 LNHDA and CDR2 SQIVND (reference sequence). V shed 4 bases and J shed 9 bases, with 16 bases lying between them. The CDR3 DNA sequence: TGTGCCAGTAGTACTCGGCGGACAGAGGTTTCACCCCTCCACTTT. Amino acid sequence: CASSTRRTEVSPLHF. The full variable domain, its missing parts supplied by reference TRBV19 and TRBJ1-6, is DGGITQSPKYLFRKEGQNVTLSCEQNLNHDAMYWYRQDPGQGLRLIYYSQIVNDFQKGDIAEGYSVSREKKESFPLTVTSAQKNPTAFYLCASSTRRTEVSPLHFGNGTRLTVT.

This chain joins TRBV2 and TRBJ2-1, with TRBD2 matching 10 bases. V shed 1 base and J 7 bases; nucleotides not matched to a gene: 4. The CDR3 has 15 residues. The germline V gene has CDR1 SNHLY and CDR2 FYNNEI. The chain's CDR3 is CASSEERGGFNEQFF. CDR3 DNA: TGTGCCAGCAGTGAAGAGCGGGGGGGCTTTAATGAGCAGTTCTTC.

The gene calls are TRBV5-1 and TRBJ2-1; 8 bases are a match to TRBD2. CDR3 length: 20 amino acids. The V gene end was trimmed by 0 bases and the J gene end by 0 bases; junction bases not matched to a gene: 14. Germline assignment: CDR1 SGHRS and CDR2 YFSETQ. The CDR3: CASSLEQGPSGLSSYNEQFF. CDR3 coding DNA: TGCGCCAGCAGCTTGGAGCAGGGCCCTAGCGGGCTTAGCTCCTACAATGAGCAGTTCTTC.

The CDR3 DNA is TGCGCCAGCAATTTTAGAGGCACAGATACGCAGTATTTT. This gives the protein CASNFRGTDTQYF. The gene calls are TRBV5-1 and TRBJ2-3; D gene unclear. The CDR3 sequence is 13 residues long. CDR1 and CDR2 (germline): SGHRS, YFSETQ. V lost 6 bases, J lost 1 base, and 9 bases lay in between.

In its sample, this clone was seen a few times. The CDR3 nucleotides read TGTGCCAGCTCACCAAACATGGATACGCAGTATTTT. This codes for CASSPNMDTQYF. The chain recombines TRBV18 with TRBJ2-3; D unresolved. Germline V gives CDR1 KGHSH, CDR2 LQKENI. CDR3 length: 12 residues. Trimming cost V 2 bases and J 6 bases, with 6 bases left between them.

The genes are TRBV5-1 and TRBJ2-1; tentatively, D is TRBD2 (5 bases). The V end lost 0 bases, the J end lost 2 bases, and 12 bases lay between the germline ends. The CDR3 consists of 16 residues. Looked up from germline, CDR1 is SGHRS and CDR2 is YFSETQ. The CDR3 DNA sequence: TGCGCCAGCAGCTTGGCCGCGGGCCACACCTACAATGAGCAGTTCTTC. Protein: CASSLAAGHTYNEQFF.

The V call is TRBV25-1, the J call TRBJ1-1; D not certain. From germline, CDR1 is MGHDK and CDR2 SYGVNS. The germline V and J ends were trimmed by 7 bases and 1 base, with 10 bases remaining between them. The CDR3 is 13 residues long. CDR3 region: CASTPRGNTEAFF. The CDR3 coding sequence is TGTGCCAGCACCCCTCGGGGGAACACTGAAGCTTTCTTT.

The gene calls are TRBV5-4 and TRBJ2-3; 10 bases fit TRBD2. This CDR3 contains 19 residues. The germline gives CDR1 SGHNT, CDR2 YYREEE (reference sequence). V trimming: 5 bases; J trimming: 0 bases; junction bases outside the gene matches: 15. The CDR3 nucleotides read TGTGCCAGCAGGTTGAGAGCAAGCGGGGGGGCCTCGAGCACAGATACGCAGTATTTT. This gives the protein CASRLRASGGASSTDTQYF.

This sequence joins TRBV7-9 and TRBJ2-5; tentatively, D is TRBD1 (5 bases). Looked up from germline, CDR1 is SEHNR and CDR2 is FQNEAQ (reference sequence). V was pared by 0 bases and J by 1 base, with 9 bases between. CDR3 length: 15 amino acids. The CDR3, as DNA: TGTGCCAGCAGCTTAGCGGACACTTCCCAAGAGACCCAGTACTTC. Translation: CASSLADTSQETQYF.

On this clone itself: The junction shows a germline mismatch at one end, possibly a read error. V gene TRBV3-1 (or the pseudogene TRBV3-2) combines with J gene TRBJ1-2, with 10 bases identical to TRBD1. Germline V gene lookup returns CDR1 LGHDT and CDR2 YNNKEL (reference sequence). The CDR3 has 12 residues. The CDR3 loop is CASSQGFGTGDF. The CDR3 DNA sequence: TGTGCCAGCAGCCAAGGGTTCGGGACAGGGGACTTC.

The rearrangement joins TRBV9 to TRBJ2-2; D is undetermined. Trimming took off 4 bases at V and 9 bases at J, with 10 bases between the two ends. Germline V gene sequence: CDR1 SGDLS, CDR2 YYNGEE. The CDR3 is 12 amino acids. The CDR3 DNA reads as TGTGCCAGCAGCTACAGTCTCCGGGAGCTGTTTTTT. Translation gives CASSYSLRELFF.

V usage is TRBV5-6 and J usage is TRBJ1-2; 8 nucleotides line up with TRBD1. J gave up 5 bases and V 2 bases, and 14 bases lay outside the gene matches. The CDR3 is 17 amino acids. Germline values: CDR1 SGHDT, CDR2 YYEEEE. The CDR3: CASSFPPPTGERYGYTF. The CDR3 nucleotides are TGTGCCAGCAGCTTCCCTCCACCGACAGGGGAGAGGTATGGCTACACCTTC.

This rearrangement joins TRBV25-1 to TRBJ2-7; the match to TRBD1 covers 9 bases. Germline lookup yields CDR1 MGHDK and CDR2 SYGVNS. This CDR3 is built from 16 residues. The V and J ends lost 3 bases and 0 bases, in that order; junction bases with no gene match: 6. The CDR3 here is CASSDSGTGISYEQYF. The CDR3 DNA follows: TGTGCCAGCAGTGACTCCGGGACAGGGATCTCCTACGAGCAGTACTTC.

The chain employs TRBV6-5 and TRBJ1-2; 9 bases agree with TRBD1. The germline V gene encodes CDR1 MNHEY and CDR2 SVGAGI. CDR3 length: 14 residues. V gave up 0 bases and J gave up 5 bases; unmatched junction bases: 1. The CDR3 region has the DNA TGTGCCAGCAGTTACTCGACAGGGGGATATGGCTACACCTTC. This encodes CASSYSTGGYGYTF.

The chain uses TRBV27 and TRBJ2-1; D is perhaps TRBD1 (5 bases). The germline V gene encodes CDR1 MNHEY and CDR2 SMNVEV (reference sequence). The CDR3 is 13 residues long. V gave up 6 bases and J gave up 7 bases, with 13 bases separating them. The CDR3 is CASSLGRMNEQFF. As DNA, the CDR3 is TGTGCCAGCAGCCTGGGGCGGATGAATGAGCAGTTCTTC.

The rearrangement uses TRBV19 and TRBJ2-3; TRBD2 agrees at 13 bases. CDR1 is LNHDA, CDR2 SQIVND, per germline (reference sequence). CDR3 length: 18 residues. With V trimmed by 5 bases and J by 3 bases, 11 bases remained unmatched. CDR3 nucleotide sequence: TGTGCCAGTAGTCCAACGCTCCGGACTAGCGGGGGTACAGATACGCAGTATTTT. It specifies CASSPTLRTSGGTDTQYF.

This chain uses TRBV4-1 with TRBJ2-7; tentatively, D is TRBD1 (5 bases). CDR3 length equals 16 residues. Germline V gene data show CDR1 as MGHRA and CDR2 as YSYEKL. The V gene lost 1 base and the J gene lost 5 bases, with 18 bases spanning the gap. CDR3 coding DNA: TGCGCCAGCAGCCAAGTGGGGCCGTTGGTAGGGGACGAGCAGTACTTC. This gives the protein CASSQVGPLVGDEQYF.